The source of this TCR beta chain is a study of T-cell reconstitution after alpha-beta-depleted transplantation in children. This CDR3 comprises 15 residues. V was shortened by 5 bases and J by 4 bases, with 16 bases between the two germline ends. The germline CDR1 and CDR2 sequences are SGHVS and FNYEAQ. This clonotype was recorded a few times. Unique molecular identifiers were built into the TCRbeta library. From the PCR reads, TCRdb called clonotypes with MiXCR, one entry per CDR3 protein. The sample holds approximately 250,000 distinct CDR3 sequences, roughly a tenth seen once. The TCR sequence derives from a human donor who donated a stem cell graft to a child with SCID. The gene calls are TRBV7-6 and TRBJ2-3; tentative D call: TRBD2 (6 bases). This specimen consisted of PBMCs from the stem cell graft donor, obtained from the stem cell graft. CDR3 sequence: CASSPQGGAPDTQYF. The CDR3 nucleotides read TGTGCCAGCAGCCCTCAGGGCGGGGCGCCAGATACGCAGTATTTT.